This is a list of T cell receptor beta chains from one sample in a study of shared T cell receptors in the human thymus. The data were produced by immunoSEQ multiplex PCR, yet TCRdb's version contains in-frame clones alone and is incomplete. The data contain more than 550,000 clones, over 75% of them singletons. These data were likewise used in another study, on human thymus T cells.

The sample was thymocytes. The receptors here all came from a girl under three years old with a congenital heart defect. Each CDR3 is given with its conserved first and last residue. A D gene is named only where the DNA matches it firmly. Some rows have no size entry. The others give once, few or many, or a class for an expanded clone.

clone_size | j_call | cdr3_length | d_call | v_call | cdr3_nt | cdr3_aa
. | TRBJ2-7 | 16 | TRBD1 | TRBV7-8 | TGTGCCAGCAGCTTACTTCGCCGGGACAGATCCTACGAGCAGTACTTC | CASSLLRRDRSYEQYF
. | TRBJ1-1 | 17 | TRBD1 | TRBV11-2 | TGTGCCAGCAGGCGAGGGACAGGCCGGTCGGGGAACACTGAAGCTTTCTTT | CASRRGTGRSGNTEAFF
. | TRBJ2-1 | 16 | TRBD2 | TRBV7-9 | TGTGCCAGCAGTCCCACCGGGACTAGCTCCTACAATGAGCAGTTCTTC | CASSPTGTSSYNEQFF
. | TRBJ2-2 | 16 | . | TRBV6-5 | TGTGCCAGCAGTTATTTAGGGGCAGGGTTCCTCGGGGAGCTGTTTTTT | CASSYLGAGFLGELFF
. | TRBJ1-5 | 17 | TRBD1 | TRBV27 | TGTGCCAGCAGTCCCGGGACAGCCAGGTCTAACAATCAGCCCCAGCATTTT | CASSPGTARSNNQPQHF
few | TRBJ1-1 | 12 | TRBD1 | TRBV28 | TGTGCCAGCAGAGACAGGGGAACTGAAGCTTTCTTT | CASRDRGTEAFF
. | TRBJ1-5 | 14 | . | TRBV27 | TGTGCCAGCAGTTTAGGCTGGAGGGGTCAGCCCCAGCATTTT | CASSLGWRGQPQHF
once | TRBJ2-2 | 16 | . | TRBV27 | TGTGCCAGCGGTTCAGCCGGGACTCCTCTCCCCGGGGAGCTGTTTTTT | CASGSAGTPLPGELFF
. | TRBJ2-7 | 14 | TRBD2 | TRBV5-1 | TGCGCCAGCAGCATTGGACTAGCCTTAGACGAGCAGTACTTC | CASSIGLALDEQYF
. | TRBJ2-3 | 13 | . | TRBV2 | TGTGCCAGCACTGGGTACGGCACAGGTACGCAGTATTTT | CASTGYGTGTQYF
once | TRBJ2-1 | 15 | . | TRBV5-1 | TGCGCCAGCAGCTTGGCCAAGAGAACTGTCAATGAGCAGTTCTTC | CASSLAKRTVNEQFF
once | TRBJ1-4 | 18 | TRBD1 | TRBV5-1 | TGCGCCAGCAGCTTGACGGACAGGAGGGAGCCAACTAATGAAAAACTGTTTTTT | CASSLTDRREPTNEKLFF
. | TRBJ1-3 | 15 | . | TRBV18 | TGTGCCAGCTCACCCGACAGAATCGAAGGAAACACCATATATTTT | CASSPDRIEGNTIYF
. | TRBJ1-4 | 15 | TRBD1 | TRBV19 | TGTGCCAGTACCGGCCCCGGACAGGGAGGAGAAAAACTGTTTTTT | CASTGPGQGGEKLFF
. | TRBJ2-5 | 14 | TRBD1 | TRBV29-1 | TGCAGCGGATGGACAGGAGAGGCTCAAGAGACCCAGTACTTC | CSGWTGEAQETQYF
. | TRBJ1-4 | 15 | . | TRBV25-1 | TGTGCCAGCAGTGCGGACAGTGCCTTTCTAGAAAAACTGTTTTTT | CASSADSAFLEKLFF
. | TRBJ1-1 | 15 | . | TRBV5-1 | TGCGCCAGCAGCCCCTCAGCAGGTAGGGGCACTGAAGCTTTCTTT | CASSPSAGRGTEAFF
. | TRBJ2-2 | 15 | . | TRBV30 | TGTGCCTGGAGTGAGGGGAACTTGAACACCGGGGAGCTGTTTTTT | CAWSEGNLNTGELFF
. | TRBJ1-2 | 15 | TRBD1 | TRBV15 | TGTGCCACCAGCAGCGGTACAGGGGCAGGCTATGGCTACACCTTC | CATSSGTGAGYGYTF
. | TRBJ2-5 | 16 | TRBD1 | TRBV5-1 | TGCGCCAGCAGCCCCAAACCAGGGCAGGGGGAAGAGACCCAGTACTTC | CASSPKPGQGEETQYF
. | TRBJ2-2 | 15 | TRBD1 | TRBV7-6 | TGTGCCAGCACCTCCGACAGGGGGCACGGCGGGGAGCTGTTTTTT | CASTSDRGHGGELFF
. | TRBJ1-2 | 14 | TRBD1 | TRBV6-4 | TGTGCCAGCAGTGACTTTGCAGGGGGCGCGGGCTACACCTTC | CASSDFAGGAGYTF
. | TRBJ2-7 | 15 | . | TRBV28 | TGTGCCAGCAGTTTAGGGGAGGATAGGGTCTACGAGCAGTACTTC | CASSLGEDRVYEQYF
. | TRBJ1-6 | 14 | . | TRBV10-2 | TGCGCCAGCAGACCGAGGGCCTATAATTCACCCCTCCACTTT | CASRPRAYNSPLHF
. | TRBJ1-1 | 16 | TRBD1 | TRBV5-1 | TGCGCCAGCAGCGGTCCTAGACAGGGGATGAACACTGAAGCTTTCTTT | CASSGPRQGMNTEAFF
. | TRBJ2-7 | 13 | TRBD1 | TRBV6-6 | TGTGCCACCCGGAGGACAGGGGTGGAAGAGCAGTACTTC | CATRRTGVEEQYF
. | TRBJ1-5 | 15 | . | TRBV6-1 | TGTGCCAGCAGCACACGAGGGCACATCAATCAGCCCCAGCATTTT | CASSTRGHINQPQHF
. | TRBJ2-6 | 18 | TRBD1 | TRBV5-4 | TGTGCCAGCAGACCGACAGGGTCTTTACTCTCTGGGGCCAACGTCCTGACTTTC | CASRPTGSLLSGANVLTF
. | TRBJ2-7 | 14 | TRBD1 | TRBV27 | TGTGCCAGCAGTTCCCCGACAGGGGGGTACGAGCAGTACTTC | CASSSPTGGYEQYF
once | TRBJ2-2 | 13 | . | TRBV19 | TGTGCCAGTATCGATTGGGGGGCCGGGGAGCTGTTTTTT | CASIDWGAGELFF
. | TRBJ2-7 | 11 | . | TRBV28 | TGTGCCAGCAGTTCTACGTCCGAGCAGTACTTC | CASSSTSEQYF
. | TRBJ1-1 | 14 | . | TRBV6-5 | TGTGCCAGCAGCGCACAGGAAAAAAACACTGAAGCTTTCTTT | CASSAQEKNTEAFF
. | TRBJ1-1 | 11 | . | TRBV20-1 | TGCAGTGCTCGGGGGGGCACTGAAGCTTTCTTT | CSARGGTEAFF
. | TRBJ2-1 | 16 | TRBD1 | TRBV4-2 | TGTGCCAGCAGCTCAAGGGGGACAGGGGTACAAAATGAGCAGTTCTTC | CASSSRGTGVQNEQFF
. | TRBJ2-7 | 14 | TRBD1 | TRBV6-1 | TGTGCCAGCAGTGAGTACAGGGGGAAGCACGAGCAGTACTTC | CASSEYRGKHEQYF
. | TRBJ1-6 | 17 | . | TRBV30 | TGTGCCTGGACTTTTCGGCTGCGCGGGGATAAGAATTCACCCCTCCACTTT | CAWTFRLRGDKNSPLHF
. | TRBJ2-1 | 13 | . | TRBV7-9 | TGTGCCAGCGGGGACACAAACTACAATGAGCAGTTCTTC | CASGDTNYNEQFF
once | TRBJ2-7 | 15 | . | TRBV13 | TGTGCCAGCAGCCCCGGACAGCTAATACGCTACGAGCAGTACTTC | CASSPGQLIRYEQYF
. | TRBJ1-1 | 18 | . | TRBV5-6 | TGTGCCAGCAGCCCCCCGGGGGGGCTGATGGTTATGAACACTGAAGCTTTCTTT | CASSPPGGLMVMNTEAFF